Listed here are 12 T cell receptor beta chains from one sample, sequenced in a study of blood T cell repertoires in COVID-19. Produced via immunoSEQ multiplex PCR; TCRdb's table is partial and in-frame only. The sample carries 250,000 to 300,000 clones, around nine tenths recorded once. Material: peripheral blood. The origin of the receptors is a man aged 25 to 40 with active or convalescent COVID-19.

As DNA, the CDR3 is TGTGCCTGGAGTGATACAGGGAGCACTGAAGCTTTCTTT. It codes for CAWSDTGSTEAFF. The chain recombines TRBV30 with TRBJ1-1; possibly TRBD1 for D (6 bases). Trimming removed 1 base from V and 4 bases from J, with 10 bases in between. The germline CDR1 and CDR2 sequences are GTSNPN and SVGIG (reference sequence). This CDR3 has 13 amino acids.

V and J are TRBV19 and TRBJ1-1; the D gene is possibly TRBD1 (6 bases). The CDR3 is made up of 15 amino acids. Trimming cost V 7 bases and J 1 base, with 16 bases left between them. From germline, CDR1 is LNHDA and CDR2 SQIVND (reference sequence). The CDR3 reads CASTPWGGPNTEAFF. The DNA of the CDR3 is TGTGCCAGTACACCCTGGGGGGGGCCGAACACTGAAGCTTTCTTT.

This chain uses TRBV4-2 with TRBJ2-1; possible D gene TRBD2, 6 bases. Germline loops: CDR1 LGHNA, CDR2 YNFKEQ. This CDR3 contains 14 residues. Trimming cost V 1 base and J 10 bases, with 14 bases left between them. As DNA, the CDR3 is TGTGCCAGCAGCCAAGCTCGGATGGAGGGGGAGCAGTTCTTC. As protein: CASSQARMEGEQFF.

This chain joins TRBV5-1 and TRBJ1-3, with TRBD1 identical over 8 bases. Germline CDR1 and CDR2: SGHRS and YFSETQ. CDR3 length: 17 amino acids. Trimming took 0 bases from V and 0 from J; bases not matched to a gene: 5. This chain's CDR3 is CASSLDGQGISGNTIYF. CDR3 DNA sequence: TGCGCCAGCAGCTTGGACGGACAGGGAATCTCTGGAAACACCATATATTTT. Complete variable domain (other parts from reference TRBV5-1 and TRBJ1-3): KAGVTQTPRYLIKTRGQQVTLSCSPISGHRSVSWYQQTPGQGLQFLFEYFSETQRNKGNFPGRFSGRQFSNSRSEMNVSTLELGDSALYLCASSLDGQGISGNTIYFGEGSWLTVV.

In this sample, this clone turned up a few times. This sample includes further DNA sequences coding for the same CDR3. CDR3 sequence: CSVSGGNYGYTF. CDR3 nucleotides: TGCAGCGTATCGGGGGGGAACTATGGCTACACCTTC. This chain joins TRBV29-1 and TRBJ1-2; possibly TRBD1 for D (5 bases). The CDR3 extends over 12 amino acids. Deletions cut 6 bases from V and 2 bases from J, with 10 bases between. From germline, CDR1 is SQVTM and CDR2 ANQGSEA.

The gene calls are TRBV29-1 and TRBJ1-1; maybe TRBD1 (6 bases). The length of the CDR3 is 14 residues. Looked up from germline, CDR1 is SQVTM and CDR2 is ANQGSEA. Trimming stripped 6 bases from V and 0 bases from J, with 14 bases between. The CDR3 DNA follows: TGCAGCGTCCCCCCTGGGGACATGAACACTGAAGCTTTCTTT. Translating it yields CSVPPGDMNTEAFF.

This clone was counted only a few times. The V gene is TRBV6-6, the J gene TRBJ1-5; unclear D gene. Germline CDR1 is MNHNY and CDR2 is SVGAGI (reference sequence). V was pared by 5 bases and J by 0 bases, with 20 bases between. The CDR3 runs 18 residues. The CDR3 loop reads CASSQKSPVLDSNQPQHF. In nucleotides, the CDR3 is TGTGCCAGCAGTCAAAAAAGTCCTGTACTCGATAGCAATCAGCCCCAGCATTTT.

This clone was recorded a few times. The chain couples TRBV19 to TRBJ2-3; 7 bases line up with TRBD2. The trim removed 3 bases at V and 0 bases at J, leaving 12 bases unmatched. Germline-derived CDR1 and CDR2 are LNHDA and SQIVND (reference sequence). The CDR3 consists of 18 residues. CDR3 region: CASSILSVAGVSTDTQYF. The DNA of the CDR3 is TGTGCCAGTAGTATTTTATCTGTGGCGGGGGTTAGCACAGATACGCAGTATTTT.

This chain uses TRBV30 with TRBJ1-2; D ambiguous. This CDR3 has 13 amino acids. Trimming removed 0 bases from V and 4 bases from J, with 9 bases in between. Germline CDR1 is GTSNPN and CDR2 is SVGIG (reference sequence). DNA of the CDR3: TGTGCCTGGAGTGTCGGGGAGGGCTATGGCTACACCTTC. It specifies CAWSVGEGYGYTF.

The V gene is TRBV9, the J gene TRBJ2-1; 11 nucleotides agree with TRBD2. Losses at the gene ends were 4 bases for V and 3 bases for J; bases not matched to a gene: 9. The germline gives CDR1 SGDLS, CDR2 YYNGEE. The CDR3 is made up of 17 amino acids. CDR3 sequence reads: CASSKGLAGGFYNEQFF. The CDR3, as DNA: TGTGCCAGCAGCAAAGGGCTAGCGGGGGGATTCTACAATGAGCAGTTCTTC.

The chain carries TRBV10-3 and TRBJ2-7; D is possibly TRBD2 (7 bases). This CDR3 has 15 amino acids. CDR1 ENHRY and CDR2 SYGVKD come from the germline V gene. Trimming removed 0 bases at V and 0 bases at J, with 9 bases between. The CDR3 is CAISESGGPSYEQYF. As DNA, the CDR3 is TGTGCCATCAGTGAGTCGGGGGGGCCCTCCTACGAGCAGTACTTC.

This clone was recorded once. The rearrangement links TRBV30 to TRBJ2-1, with D maybe TRBD2 (5 bases). Trimming stripped 2 bases from V and 3 bases from J, with 11 bases between. The CDR3 has 14 amino acids. CDR1 and CDR2 (germline): GTSNPN, SVGIG (reference sequence). The CDR3 protein is CAWSYTGFYNEQFF. In nucleotides, the CDR3 is TGTGCCTGGAGTTATACGGGGTTCTACAATGAGCAGTTCTTC.